Shown below are 9 T cell receptor beta chains from a single sample sequenced in a study of cytomegalovirus exposure and HLA in healthy donors. This PCR relied on a set of 60 Vbeta primers and 13 Jbeta primers. Assay: immunoSEQ multiplex PCR; the TCRdb copy retains only in-frame clones and omits some. Counted here are 87,000 or so clones, roughly three quarters occurring once; the ten biggest clones make up 4.5% to 6%. Source material: PBMCs. These receptors were taken from a woman aged 40-49 years in good health and CMV-seronegative.

This chain connects TRBV4-3 to TRBJ1-5; D not resolved. The CDR3 sequence is 15 residues long. V was clipped by 1 base and J by 7 bases, with 14 bases between them. Germline loops: CDR1 LGHNA, CDR2 YSLEER. The CDR3 spells CASSQAVGAWQPQHF. In DNA form, the CDR3 reads TGCGCCAGCAGCCAAGCTGTCGGAGCGTGGCAGCCCCAGCATTTT.

CDR3 sequence reads: CASSFSGILNIQYF. CDR3 in DNA: TGTGCCAGCAGCTTTTCAGGCATTTTGAACATTCAGTACTTC. V and J are TRBV5-8 and TRBJ2-4; D not resolved. The CDR3 spans 14 residues. Per the germline V gene, CDR1 is SGHTS and CDR2 is YDEGEE. V lost 2 bases and J lost 7, with 13 bases in between.

CDR3 protein: CSVESDITEAFF. The CDR3 nucleotides are TGCAGCGTTGAATCGGACATCACTGAAGCTTTCTTT. The chain has TRBV29-1 and TRBJ1-1; a possible D gene is TRBD1 (5 bases). The CDR3 has 12 amino acids. In germline, CDR1 is SQVTM, CDR2 ANQGSEA. Trimming removed 2 bases at V and 4 bases at J, with 8 bases between. Full variable domain (remainder filled in from reference TRBV29-1 and TRBJ1-1): SAVISQKPSRDICQRGTSLTIQCQVDSQVTMMFWYRQQPGQSLTLIATANQGSEATYESGFVIDKFPISRPNLTFSTLTVSNMSPEDSSIYLCSVESDITEAFFGQGTRLTVV.

This clone was counted a few times. The chain joins TRBV6-1 to TRBJ1-2, with 11 bases that match TRBD1. The germline V gene encodes CDR1 MNHNS and CDR2 SASEGT. CDR3 length: 15 amino acids. The J segment lost 8 bases and the V segment lost 4 bases, leaving 9 bases of the junction unmatched. The CDR3 reads CASSAWTGGASGYTF. The DNA for the CDR3 is TGTGCCAGCAGTGCATGGACAGGGGGCGCAAGCGGCTACACCTTC.

This clone turned up a few times. This rearrangement joins TRBV19 to TRBJ1-4, with 8 bases matching TRBD1. This CDR3 comprises 17 residues. The J segment lost 0 bases and the V segment lost 5 bases, leaving 8 bases of the junction unmatched. The V gene's germline CDR1 is LNHDA and CDR2 SQIVND (reference sequence). For the CDR3, the DNA is TGTGCCAGTAGTGAGGGGACAGGTCCGGCAACTAATGAAAAACTGTTTTTT. As protein: CASSEGTGPATNEKLFF.

The V and J genes are TRBV5-1 and TRBJ2-7; 8 nucleotides align to TRBD1. The CDR3 is 13 amino acids. Germline V gene data show CDR1 as SGHRS and CDR2 as YFSETQ. Trimming removed 5 bases from V and 3 bases from J; junction bases left unmatched: 4. The CDR3 loop is CASRLTGDYEQYF. Here the CDR3 DNA reads TGCGCCAGCAGATTGACAGGGGACTACGAGCAGTACTTC. Based on the CDR3 plus reference TRBV5-1 and TRBJ2-7, the full variable domain is KAGVTQTPRYLIKTRGQQVTLSCSPISGHRSVSWYQQTPGQGLQFLFEYFSETQRNKGNFPGRFSGRQFSNSRSEMNVSTLELGDSALYLCASRLTGDYEQYFGPGTRLTVT.

This clone was detected only a few times. This specimen includes other DNA sequences encoding the same CDR3. The chain has TRBV20-1 and TRBJ2-3; TRBD2 might be the D (5 bases). CDR1 and CDR2 (germline): DFQATT, SNEGSKA (reference sequence). This CDR3 has 11 amino acids. Between the trimmed V and J ends, which lost 6 bases and 5 bases, there was a span of 9 bases. CDR3 sequence: CSAVSGDTQYF. The CDR3 DNA follows: TGCAGTGCCGTGAGCGGAGATACGCAGTATTTT.

This clone was found a few times. This chain connects TRBV5-1 to TRBJ2-7; 8 positions match TRBD1. This CDR3 spans 13 amino acids. Germline CDR1 and CDR2: SGHRS and YFSETQ. The junction had 2 bases not matched to a gene; V was cut back by 4 bases and J by 2 bases. The CDR3 DNA reads as TGCGCCAGCAGCCAGGGACAGGCCTACGAGCAGTACTTC. Translation: CASSQGQAYEQYF.

This chain links TRBV12-5 with TRBJ1-5; 7 bases match TRBD1. The J segment lost 5 bases and the V segment lost 2 bases, leaving 6 bases of the junction unmatched. This CDR3 region has 15 residues. Germline V gene sequence: CDR1 LGHNT, CDR2 FRNRAP. Here the CDR3 reads CASGLYRGAYQPQHF. In DNA form, the CDR3 reads TGTGCTAGTGGTTTGTACAGGGGCGCTTATCAGCCCCAGCATTTT.